This T cell receptor (beta chain) was recovered during a study of radiotherapy plus CTLA-4 blockade in lung cancer. This clone was seen just once. Trimming stripped 4 bases from V and 4 bases from J, with 14 bases between. The CDR3 consists of 14 residues. Germline CDR1 WNHNN, CDR2 SYGVQD (reference sequence). The data were produced by immunoSEQ multiplex PCR, yet TCRdb's version contains in-frame clones alone and is incomplete. In the table there are 75,000 to 100,000 clones, about 91% of which are singletons. The receptor's source is a human donor with non-small cell lung cancer that progressed on radiotherapy plus ipilimumab. This chain uses TRBV10-1 with TRBJ2-7; D is ambiguous. The material sequenced was peripheral blood, taken from a patient treated with radiotherapy plus ipilimumab. The chain's CDR3 is CASSGEPDGYEQYF. DNA for the CDR3: TGCGCCAGCAGTGGGGAACCCGACGGGTACGAGCAGTACTTC.